The T cell receptor beta chain under discussion was sequenced for a study of neurological immune-mediated disorders (dated 2019 in TCRdb). For the study in its entirety: Among the approximately 35 multiple sclerosis patients, relapsing-remitting MS accounted for around 30 and secondary progressive MS accounted for 3. Peripheral blood TCR-beta repertoires from HTLV-I-associated myelopathy (HAM/TSP) patients, multiple sclerosis patients and healthy controls were compared by UMI-based sequencing. The approximately 110 TCR-beta libraries included longitudinal samples, technical triplicates and paired sorted CD4+ and CD8+ T-cell subsets alongside PBMC samples. Of the approximately 66 subjects in the cohort, about 14 were HAM/TSP patients, approximately 35 were multiple sclerosis patients, and approximately 20 were healthy controls. Broad study findings and their caveats: The highest TCR clonal expansion was observed in HAM/TSP patients, whereas the lowest was observed in MS patients, even when compared with healthy controls. No identical CDR3 amino acid sequences were shared among expanded clones across subjects, suggesting private TCR-beta repertoires in all groups. No association of the MS cluster with clinical or MRI features was observed, and the need for larger cohorts was stated by the authors. Repertoires from 18 of 34 MS patients were grouped by phylogenetic analysis into a cluster of related CDR3 sequences, suggesting a possible repertoire-level signature.

In regard to this clonotype: What this receptor recognizes is not known. One base away there is no much larger clone; base qualities are not given.

For unsorted PBMC libraries, 2 million PBMCs were used after storage in RNAlater at -80 degrees C until RNA extraction. Multiple sclerosis patients were enrolled in a US clinical protocol evaluating disease progression by magnetic resonance imaging. Peripheral blood underwent Ficoll-Hypaque density gradient centrifugation to isolate PBMCs, which were then cryopreserved in liquid nitrogen. There are 17 amino acids in the CDR3, from cysteine to phenylalanine inclusive. Kept here is only the CDR3 DNA, which spans 51 bases and is read in frame from base 1. cDNA was synthesized by template-switch 5'RACE using a primer carrying a 10-nucleotide random unique molecular identifier by which each TCR transcript was tagged. Every sequencing run yielded over 160 million TCR-beta sequences covering 15-18 subjects. Total RNA was extracted with the RNeasy kit. The KAPA Real-time Library Amplification kit was used to amplify TCR-beta VDJ regions with primers for the TCR constant region and the 5'RACE anchor. A first PCR added sample indexes and Illumina adaptors, after which a second PCR increased the library yield. After Ampure bead purification, the TCR product of roughly 650 bp was size-selected on a 2% E-gel SizeSelection system. Before pooling, libraries had their quality checked on a Bioanalyzer, their concentration measured with Qubit, and their quantity determined with the Kapa Library Quantification kit. Libraries were sequenced paired-end 2 x 150 bp on an Illumina HiSeq 2500. To increase sequence diversity, about 24-32% phiX was spiked into each library pool. In the original analysis: Quality-filtered reads were processed with the UMI-based MiGEC pipeline, and over 75% of raw TCR sequences were removed by the MiGEC pipeline during error correction. IMGT germline references were used for alignment of VDJ genes, and clonotypes were defined by a unique CDR3 amino acid sequence together with V-J genes. Clonal expansion, Shannon diversity and CDR3 relatedness were evaluated with VDJtools (CalcPairwiseDistances, ClusterSamples), while phylogenetic trees were built in CLCbio workbench. Expanded clones were defined as having at least 8 unique UMIs, based on coefficient-of-variation modelling across technical triplicates. Starting from the raw public reads, TCRdb applied fastp trimming at Q25, assembled clones with MiXCR and retained in-frame beta chains. Rows matching on CDR3 protein sequence are summarized as one entry with the most common DNA and genes. The V and J calls were not made by the authors but by TCRdb's processing. This sample has about 52,000 distinct CDR3 sequences in its table, and roughly 3.8% of those were observed once. The ten largest clones capture 6.5% of the sample.

This chain is built from TRBV12-2 and TRBJ2-7; the DNA was not used to check the table's D call, TRBD2. TRBV12-2 is a pseudogene. The sequence came from a man between 60 and 70 years old with multiple sclerosis. The sample taken for sequencing was PBMCs. For the CDR3, the sequence is CASRLYGPDRRSYEQYF. The sequenced DNA: TGTGCAAGTCGCTTGTATGGGCCGGACCGCAGGTCCTACGAGCAGTACTTC.